The 9 T cell receptor beta chains below were found in one sample sequenced in a study of Tregs in tolerant kidney transplant recipients. Related graft donors supplied nonmyeloablative bone marrow transplants, and mixed chimerism was transient. Sequencing was performed with immunoSEQ multiplex PCR; in TCRdb, only in-frame clones are kept and a portion is missing. The sample has tens of thousands of clones, roughly 90% seen once; the top ten hold around 1.4%. The source was CD4+ T cells from blood (PBMCs), collected 24 months after the transplant. Receptors originate from a human patient who received a combined kidney and bone marrow transplant. The T cells may partly be graft donor cells.

This clone came up once. This rearrangement joins TRBV5-1 to TRBJ2-1; 13 bases are shared with TRBD2. The CDR3 totals 14 residues. The germline CDR1 and CDR2 sequences are SGHRS and YFSETQ. V shed 4 bases and J 6 bases; nucleotides not matched to a gene: 1. The CDR3 region has the DNA TGCGCCAGCAGCCGGACTAGCGGGAGCAATGAGCAGTTCTTC. This codes for CASSRTSGSNEQFF.

The chain has TRBV5-1 and TRBJ2-7, with 10 bases that match TRBD2. Trimming at V came to 4 bases and at J to 4 bases, leaving 5 bases not matched to a gene. Germline CDR1 is SGHRS and CDR2 is YFSETQ. The CDR3 consists of 14 residues. CDR3 sequence: CASSPSGRRYEQYF. The DNA for the CDR3 is TGCGCCAGCAGCCCTAGCGGGAGACGTTACGAGCAGTACTTC.

The chain links TRBV5-6 to TRBJ2-5; 7 bases are shared with TRBD2. CDR1 and CDR2 from the germline V gene are SGHDT and YYEEEE. J was trimmed by 1 base and V by 3 bases; bases with no gene match: 6. The CDR3 has 15 residues. The CDR3 loop reads CASSSSGELQETQYF. In DNA, the CDR3 is TGTGCCAGCAGCTCCAGCGGGGAACTCCAAGAGACCCAGTACTTC.

The J gene is TRBJ1-1, the V gene TRBV18, with 9 nucleotides matching TRBD1. Germline loops: CDR1 KGHSH, CDR2 LQKENI. J was trimmed by 5 bases and V by 3 bases; bases with no gene match: 4. The length of the CDR3 is 14 residues. CDR3 residues: CASSPDRGRTEAFF. CDR3 DNA: TGTGCCAGCTCACCGGACAGGGGAAGAACTGAAGCTTTCTTT.

This clone was seen more than once but under ten times. The chain joins TRBV5-1 to TRBJ2-1; D remains ambiguous. CDR3 length equals 14 residues. Trimming cost V 0 bases and J 1 base, with 5 bases left between them. Per germline, CDR1 SGHRS and CDR2 YFSETQ. CDR3 protein: CASSLDGSYNEQFF. The DNA for the CDR3 is TGCGCCAGCAGCTTGGACGGGTCCTACAATGAGCAGTTCTTC. Full variable domain (outside the CDR3, taken from reference TRBV5-1 and TRBJ2-1): KAGVTQTPRYLIKTRGQQVTLSCSPISGHRSVSWYQQTPGQGLQFLFEYFSETQRNKGNFPGRFSGRQFSNSRSEMNVSTLELGDSALYLCASSLDGSYNEQFFGPGTRLTVL.

The chain couples TRBV6-5 to TRBJ2-1; TRBD2 agrees at 8 bases. The V gene's germline CDR1 is MNHEY and CDR2 SVGAGI. Trimming at V came to 5 bases and at J to 10 bases, leaving 13 bases not matched to a gene. The CDR3 totals 15 residues. The CDR3 DNA is TGTGCCAGCAGTGCGGGACTAGAGGGTTTCCGGGAGCAGTTCTTC. Amino acids: CASSAGLEGFREQFF.

The rearrangement uses TRBV6-6 and TRBJ2-1; D is perhaps TRBD2 (5 bases). Germline loops: CDR1 MNHNY, CDR2 SVGAGI (reference sequence). Trimming left V 2 bases short and J 4 bases short, with 12 bases between. The CDR3 loop spans 15 amino acids. The CDR3 DNA reads as TGTGCCAGCAGTTACGGCGGGCAGGCTTACAATGAGCAGTTCTTC. Translating gives CASSYGGQAYNEQFF.

The chain couples TRBV5-1 to TRBJ1-1, with a possible D match to TRBD1 (5 bases). Germline values: CDR1 SGHRS, CDR2 YFSETQ. This CDR3 is 14 amino acids long. V was cut by 3 bases and J by 0 bases, with 9 bases left in between. CDR3 sequence reads: CASSSTDLNTEAFF. DNA for the CDR3: TGCGCCAGCAGCTCGACAGATTTGAACACTGAAGCTTTCTTT.

The table lists this clone with a count of one. The chain has TRBV4-2 and TRBJ2-1; a possible D gene is TRBD2 (5 bases). The CDR3 loop spans 17 amino acids. Trimming removed 0 bases from V and 1 base from J, with 13 bases in between. Per germline, CDR1 LGHNA and CDR2 YNFKEQ. The CDR3 region is CASSQEHYRGSYNEQFF. DNA of the CDR3: TGTGCCAGCAGCCAAGAACACTATCGGGGATCCTACAATGAGCAGTTCTTC.